Reported below is one T cell receptor beta chain. Its antigen is unidentified. This record comes from a study of cytomegalovirus exposure and HLA in healthy donors. CDR3 length: 18 amino acids. V lost 2 bases to trimming and J lost 2 bases; unmatched junction nucleotides: 15. Per the germline V gene, CDR1 is SGHTA and CDR2 is FQGNSA. Primers included in the PCR were 60 Vbeta and 13 Jbeta primers. The assay was immunoSEQ multiplex PCR, and TCRdb's table has in-frame clones only and misses some. The table shows tens of thousands of clones, with about 79% occurring only once. Study-wide results and caveats: Roughly uniform depth of sequencing across donors was assumed in presence/absence analyses. In vitro data verified a few CMV-associated chains as specific for CMV antigens.

This TCR was recovered from a man in his sixties in good health and CMV-seropositive. The material sequenced was PBMCs. The V gene is TRBV7-2, the J gene TRBJ2-7, with TRBD1 identical over 7 bases. The CDR3 spells CASSLFSPSGTDTYEQYF. The CDR3, as DNA: TGTGCCAGCAGCTTATTTAGCCCATCCGGGACAGACACCTACGAGCAGTACTTC.